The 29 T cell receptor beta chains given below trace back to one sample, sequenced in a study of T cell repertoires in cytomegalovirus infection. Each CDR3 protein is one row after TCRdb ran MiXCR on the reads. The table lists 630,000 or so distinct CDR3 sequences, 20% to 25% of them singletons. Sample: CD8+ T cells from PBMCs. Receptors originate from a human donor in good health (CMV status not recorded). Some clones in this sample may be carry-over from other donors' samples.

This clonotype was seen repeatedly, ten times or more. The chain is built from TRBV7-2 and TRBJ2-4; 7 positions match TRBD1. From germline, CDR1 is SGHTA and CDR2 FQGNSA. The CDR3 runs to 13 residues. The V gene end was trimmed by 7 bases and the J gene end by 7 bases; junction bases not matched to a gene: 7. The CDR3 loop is CASTPGQINIQYF. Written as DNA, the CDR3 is TGTGCCAGCACCCCGGGACAGATCAACATTCAGTACTTC.

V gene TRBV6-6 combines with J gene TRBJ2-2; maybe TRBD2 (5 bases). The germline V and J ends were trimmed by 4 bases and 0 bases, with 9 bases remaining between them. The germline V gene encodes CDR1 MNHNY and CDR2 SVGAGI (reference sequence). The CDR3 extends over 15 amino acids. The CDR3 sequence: CASSFPGANTGELFF. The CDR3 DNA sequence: TGTGCCAGCAGTTTTCCCGGGGCGAACACCGGGGAGCTGTTTTTT.

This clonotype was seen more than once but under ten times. This CDR3 is CASSQDNFRDRGSLAYEQYV. The DNA for the CDR3 is TGTGCCAGCAGCCAAGATAATTTCCGGGACAGGGGCTCCCTCGCCTACGAGCAGTACGTC. The rearrangement links TRBV14 to TRBJ2-7; 10 bases fit TRBD1. Germline trimming cut 0 bases from V and 2 bases from J; bases unmatched to any gene: 16. The CDR3 runs to 20 residues. Germline V lookup: CDR1 SGHDN, CDR2 FVKESK.

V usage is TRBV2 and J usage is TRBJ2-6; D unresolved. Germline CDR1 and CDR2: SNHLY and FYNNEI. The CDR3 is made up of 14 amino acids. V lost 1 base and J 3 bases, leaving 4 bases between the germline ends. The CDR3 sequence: CASSEGGGANVLTF. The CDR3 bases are TGTGCCAGCAGTGAAGGAGGTGGGGCCAACGTCCTGACTTTC.

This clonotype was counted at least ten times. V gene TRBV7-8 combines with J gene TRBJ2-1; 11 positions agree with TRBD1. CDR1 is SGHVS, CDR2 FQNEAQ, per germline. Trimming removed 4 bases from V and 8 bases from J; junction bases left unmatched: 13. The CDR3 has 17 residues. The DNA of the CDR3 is TGTGCCAGCAGCTCCCCGGGACAGGGGGTGAATTTATATGAGCAGTTCTTC. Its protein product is CASSSPGQGVNLYEQFF.

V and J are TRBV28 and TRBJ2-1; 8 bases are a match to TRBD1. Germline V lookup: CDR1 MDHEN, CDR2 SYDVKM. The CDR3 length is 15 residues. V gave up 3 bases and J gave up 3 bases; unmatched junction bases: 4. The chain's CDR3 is CASSLTGAGYNEQFF. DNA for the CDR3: TGTGCCAGCAGTTTGACAGGGGCGGGCTACAATGAGCAGTTCTTC.

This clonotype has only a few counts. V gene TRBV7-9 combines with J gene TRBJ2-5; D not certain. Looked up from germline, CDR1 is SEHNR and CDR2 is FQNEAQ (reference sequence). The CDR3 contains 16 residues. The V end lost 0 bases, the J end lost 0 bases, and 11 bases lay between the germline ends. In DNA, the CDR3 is TGTGCCAGCAGCTTAGCGCTACGGCAGTACCAAGAGACCCAGTACTTC. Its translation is CASSLALRQYQETQYF.

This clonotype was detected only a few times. Here the CDR3 reads CASSIEPNRGNTEAFF. For the CDR3, the DNA is TGTGCCAGTAGTATCGAGCCGAACAGGGGGAACACTGAAGCTTTCTTT. V usage is TRBV19 and J usage is TRBJ1-1, with TRBD1 matching over 7 bases. In germline, CDR1 is LNHDA, CDR2 SQIVND (reference sequence). The CDR3 sequence is 16 residues long. Trimming cost V 3 bases and J 1 base; bases outside gene matches: 8.

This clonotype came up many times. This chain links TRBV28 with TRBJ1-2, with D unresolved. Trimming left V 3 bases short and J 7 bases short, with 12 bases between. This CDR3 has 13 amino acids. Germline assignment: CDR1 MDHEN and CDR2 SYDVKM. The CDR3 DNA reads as TGTGCCAGCAGTTTGGAGGGCTCGGTTGGCTACACCTTC. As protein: CASSLEGSVGYTF.

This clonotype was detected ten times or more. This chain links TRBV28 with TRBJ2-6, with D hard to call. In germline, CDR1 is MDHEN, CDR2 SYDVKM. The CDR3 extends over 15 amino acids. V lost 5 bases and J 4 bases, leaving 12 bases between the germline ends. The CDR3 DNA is TGTGCCAGCAGTCCCGTCGTGGTGGGGGCCAACGTCCTGACTTTC. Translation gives CASSPVVVGANVLTF.

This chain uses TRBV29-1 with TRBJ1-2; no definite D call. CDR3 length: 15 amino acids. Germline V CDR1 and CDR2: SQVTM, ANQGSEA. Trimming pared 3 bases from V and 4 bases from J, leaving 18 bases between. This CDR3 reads CSVDGDPPVFYGYTF. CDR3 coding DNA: TGCAGCGTTGATGGGGATCCTCCCGTATTCTATGGCTACACCTTC.

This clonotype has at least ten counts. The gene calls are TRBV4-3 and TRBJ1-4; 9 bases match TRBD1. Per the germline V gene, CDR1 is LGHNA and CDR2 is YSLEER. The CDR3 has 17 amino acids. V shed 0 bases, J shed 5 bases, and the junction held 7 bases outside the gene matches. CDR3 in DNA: TGCGCCAGCAGCCAAGATCGTTCCGGGACAGGGAATGAAAAACTGTTTTTT. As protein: CASSQDRSGTGNEKLFF.

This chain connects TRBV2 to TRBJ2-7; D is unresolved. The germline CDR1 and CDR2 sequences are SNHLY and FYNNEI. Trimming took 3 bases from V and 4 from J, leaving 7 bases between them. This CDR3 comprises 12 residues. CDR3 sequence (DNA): TGTGCCAGCAGTGACCGGGTTTACGAGCAGTACGTC. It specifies CASSDRVYEQYV.

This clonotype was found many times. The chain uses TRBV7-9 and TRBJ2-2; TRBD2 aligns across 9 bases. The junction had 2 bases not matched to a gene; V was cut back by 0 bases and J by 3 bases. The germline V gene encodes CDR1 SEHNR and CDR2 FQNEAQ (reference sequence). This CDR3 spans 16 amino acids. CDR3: CASSLARGGYTGELFF. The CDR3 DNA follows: TGTGCCAGCAGCTTAGCGCGGGGGGGATACACCGGGGAGCTGTTTTTT.

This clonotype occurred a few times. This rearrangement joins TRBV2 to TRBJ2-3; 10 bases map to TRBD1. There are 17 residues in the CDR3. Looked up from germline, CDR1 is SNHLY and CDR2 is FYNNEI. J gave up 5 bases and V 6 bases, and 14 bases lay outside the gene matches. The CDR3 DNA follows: TGTGCCAGCAGCAAAATTCCCGGGACAGGGGCCGGAGATACGCAGTATTTT. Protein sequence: CASSKIPGTGAGDTQYF.

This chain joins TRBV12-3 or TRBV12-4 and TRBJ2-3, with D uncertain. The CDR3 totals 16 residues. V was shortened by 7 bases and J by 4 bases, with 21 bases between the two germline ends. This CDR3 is CASNGSGWGGADTQYF. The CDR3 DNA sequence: TGTGCCAGCAATGGGTCAGGTTGGGGTGGCGCAGATACGCAGTATTTT.

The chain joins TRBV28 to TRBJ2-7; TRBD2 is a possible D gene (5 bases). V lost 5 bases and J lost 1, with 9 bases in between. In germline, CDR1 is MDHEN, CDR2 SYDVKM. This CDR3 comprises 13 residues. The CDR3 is CASSPAGSYEQYV. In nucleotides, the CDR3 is TGTGCCAGCAGTCCCGCGGGTTCCTACGAGCAGTACGTC.

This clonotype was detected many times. The CDR3 region has the DNA TGTGCCAGCAGTTCCCCTGACAGCGGCATTCAAGAAAAACTGTTTTTT. Its protein is CASSSPDSGIQEKLFF. The V call is TRBV28, the J call TRBJ1-4; maybe TRBD1 (5 bases). The CDR3 has 16 residues. Germline V lookup: CDR1 MDHEN, CDR2 SYDVKM. V dropped 4 bases and J dropped 8 bases, with 20 bases sitting between them.

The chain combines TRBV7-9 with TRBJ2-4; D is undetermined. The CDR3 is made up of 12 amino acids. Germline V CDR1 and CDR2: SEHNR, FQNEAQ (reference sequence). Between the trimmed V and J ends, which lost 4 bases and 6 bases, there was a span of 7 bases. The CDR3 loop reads CASSSLSNIQYF. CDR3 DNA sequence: TGTGCCAGCAGCTCCCTCTCAAACATTCAGTACTTC.

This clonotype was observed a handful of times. CDR3 amino acids: CASSILGIQGNTGELFF. CDR3 coding DNA: TGTGCCAGTAGTATCCTCGGAATACAGGGAAACACCGGGGAGCTGTTTTTT. The V gene is TRBV19, the J gene TRBJ2-2; maybe TRBD1 (6 bases). Trimming left V 3 bases short and J 2 bases short, with 16 bases between. Germline lookup yields CDR1 LNHDA and CDR2 SQIVND (reference sequence). The CDR3 runs 17 residues.

The CDR3 DNA sequence: TGTGCCAGCAGCTCCCACAATAAGGCTGGGGAGACCCAGTACTTC. Amino acid sequence: CASSSHNKAGETQYF. The J gene is TRBJ2-5, the V gene TRBV7-9; D unclear. V gave up 4 bases and J gave up 5 bases, with 17 bases separating them. The germline V gene encodes CDR1 SEHNR and CDR2 FQNEAQ (reference sequence). CDR3 size: 15 residues.

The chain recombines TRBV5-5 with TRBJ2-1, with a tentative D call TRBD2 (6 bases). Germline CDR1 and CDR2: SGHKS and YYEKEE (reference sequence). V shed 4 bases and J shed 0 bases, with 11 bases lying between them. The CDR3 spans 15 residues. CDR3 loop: CASSAGLPSYNEQFF. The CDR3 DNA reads TGTGCCAGCAGCGCGGGACTTCCCTCCTACAATGAGCAGTTCTTC.

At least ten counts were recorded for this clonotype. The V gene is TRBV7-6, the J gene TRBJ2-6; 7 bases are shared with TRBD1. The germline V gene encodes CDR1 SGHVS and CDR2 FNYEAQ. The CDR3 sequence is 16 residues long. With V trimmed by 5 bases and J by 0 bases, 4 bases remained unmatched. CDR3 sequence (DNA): TGTGCCAGCAGCCCCAGGGGGTACTCTGGGGCCAACGTCCTGACTTTC. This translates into CASSPRGYSGANVLTF.

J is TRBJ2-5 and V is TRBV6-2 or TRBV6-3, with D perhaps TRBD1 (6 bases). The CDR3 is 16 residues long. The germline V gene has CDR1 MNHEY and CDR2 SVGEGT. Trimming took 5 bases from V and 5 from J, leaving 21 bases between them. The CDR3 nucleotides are TGTGCCAGCAGTACCCCATACCGACAGGTTTTGGAGACCCAGTACTTC. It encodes CASSTPYRQVLETQYF.

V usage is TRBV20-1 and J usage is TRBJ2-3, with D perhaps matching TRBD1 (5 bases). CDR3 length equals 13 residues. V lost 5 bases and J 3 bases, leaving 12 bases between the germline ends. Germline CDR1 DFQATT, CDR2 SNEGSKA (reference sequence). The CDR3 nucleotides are TGCAGTGCTCCTCATGGGGCAACAGATACGCAGTATTTT. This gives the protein CSAPHGATDTQYF.

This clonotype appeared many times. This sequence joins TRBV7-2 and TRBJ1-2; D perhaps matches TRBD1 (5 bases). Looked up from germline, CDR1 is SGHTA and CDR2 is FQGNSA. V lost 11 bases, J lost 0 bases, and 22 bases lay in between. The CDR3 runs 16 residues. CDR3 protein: CAAEKGRAFSNYGYTF. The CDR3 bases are TGTGCCGCAGAAAAGGGCAGGGCATTTTCTAACTATGGCTACACCTTC.

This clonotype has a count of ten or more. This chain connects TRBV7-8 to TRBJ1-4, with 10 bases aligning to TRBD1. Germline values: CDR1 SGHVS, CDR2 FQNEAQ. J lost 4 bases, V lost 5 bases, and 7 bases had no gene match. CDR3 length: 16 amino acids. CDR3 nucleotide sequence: TGTGCCAGCAGCCTCGGGACAGGGGTTGTTAATGAAAAACTGTTTTTT. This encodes CASSLGTGVVNEKLFF.

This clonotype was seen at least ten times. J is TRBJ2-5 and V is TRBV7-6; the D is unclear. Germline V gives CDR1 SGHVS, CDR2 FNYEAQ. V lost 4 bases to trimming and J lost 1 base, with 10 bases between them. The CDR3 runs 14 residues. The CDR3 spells CASSSRHPQETQYF. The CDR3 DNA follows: TGTGCCAGCAGCTCCCGACATCCCCAAGAGACCCAGTACTTC.

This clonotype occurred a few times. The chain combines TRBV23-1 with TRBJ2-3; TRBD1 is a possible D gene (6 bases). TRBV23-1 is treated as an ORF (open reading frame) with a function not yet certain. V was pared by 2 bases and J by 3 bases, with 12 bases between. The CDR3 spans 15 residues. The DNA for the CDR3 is TGCGCCAGCAGTCAACGAGGGCAGGGGACAGATACGCAGTATTTT. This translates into CASSQRGQGTDTQYF.